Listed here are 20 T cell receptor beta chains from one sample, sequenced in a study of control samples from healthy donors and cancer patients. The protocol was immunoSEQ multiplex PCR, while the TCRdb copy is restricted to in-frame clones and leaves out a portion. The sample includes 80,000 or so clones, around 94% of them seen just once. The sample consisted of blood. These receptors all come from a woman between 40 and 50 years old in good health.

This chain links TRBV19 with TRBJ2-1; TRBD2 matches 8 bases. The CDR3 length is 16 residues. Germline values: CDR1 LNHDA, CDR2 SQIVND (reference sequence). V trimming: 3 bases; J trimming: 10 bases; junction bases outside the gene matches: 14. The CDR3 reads CASSIGGLGAIQEQFF. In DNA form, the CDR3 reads TGTGCCAGTAGTATCGGGGGACTAGGGGCAATTCAGGAGCAGTTCTTC.

The CDR3 loop reads CAWSPGTGGGYEQYF. Written as DNA, the CDR3 is TGTGCCTGGAGCCCTGGGACAGGGGGCGGCTACGAGCAGTACTTC. J is TRBJ2-7 and V is TRBV30, with 12 bases aligning to TRBD1. V lost 3 bases and J lost 3; bases outside the gene matches: 6. CDR1 GTSNPN and CDR2 SVGIG come from the germline V gene (reference sequence). The CDR3 has 15 amino acids.

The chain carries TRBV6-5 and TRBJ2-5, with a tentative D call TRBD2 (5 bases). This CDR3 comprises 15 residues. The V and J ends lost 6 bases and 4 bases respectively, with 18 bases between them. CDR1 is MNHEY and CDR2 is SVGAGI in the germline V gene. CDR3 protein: CASSDTEEDLETQYF. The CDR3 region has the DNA TGTGCCAGCAGCGACACGGAGGAAGACCTAGAGACCCAGTACTTC.

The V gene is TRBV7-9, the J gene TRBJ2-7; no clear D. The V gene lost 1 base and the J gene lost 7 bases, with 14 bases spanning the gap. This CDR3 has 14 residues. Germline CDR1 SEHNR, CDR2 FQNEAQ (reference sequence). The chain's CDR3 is CASSLVVRPWEQYF. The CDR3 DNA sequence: TGTGCCAGCAGCTTAGTGGTTAGGCCCTGGGAGCAGTACTTC. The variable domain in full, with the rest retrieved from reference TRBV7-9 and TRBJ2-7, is DTGVSQNPRHKITKRGQNVTFRCDPISEHNRLYWYRQTLGQGPEFLTYFQNEAQLEKSRLLSDRFSAERPKGSFSTLEIQRTEQGDSAMYLCASSLVVRPWEQYFGPGTRLTVT.

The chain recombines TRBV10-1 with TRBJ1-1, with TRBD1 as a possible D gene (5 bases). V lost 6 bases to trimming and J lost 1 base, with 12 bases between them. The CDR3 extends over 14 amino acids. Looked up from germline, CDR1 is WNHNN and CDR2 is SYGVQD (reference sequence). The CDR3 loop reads CASSRDSSNTEAFF. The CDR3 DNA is TGCGCCAGCAGCCGTGACAGTTCGAACACTGAAGCTTTCTTT.

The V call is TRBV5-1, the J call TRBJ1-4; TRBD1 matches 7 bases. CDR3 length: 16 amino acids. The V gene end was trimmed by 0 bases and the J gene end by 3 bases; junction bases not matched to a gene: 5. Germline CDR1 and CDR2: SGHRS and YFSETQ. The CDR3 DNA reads TGCGCCAGCAGCTTGGAGTGGGACAGCCCTAATGAAAAACTGTTTTTT. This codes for CASSLEWDSPNEKLFF.

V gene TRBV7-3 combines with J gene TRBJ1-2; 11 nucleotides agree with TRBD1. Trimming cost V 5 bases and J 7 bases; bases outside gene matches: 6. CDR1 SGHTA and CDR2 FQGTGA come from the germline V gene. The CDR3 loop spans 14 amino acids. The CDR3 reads CASSRTGGAGGYTF. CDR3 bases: TGTGCCAGCAGCCGGACAGGGGGCGCTGGTGGCTACACCTTC.

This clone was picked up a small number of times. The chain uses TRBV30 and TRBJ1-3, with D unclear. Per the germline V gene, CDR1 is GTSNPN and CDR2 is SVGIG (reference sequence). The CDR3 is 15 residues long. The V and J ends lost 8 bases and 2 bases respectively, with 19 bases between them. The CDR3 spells CARQPLRGPGNTIYF. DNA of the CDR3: TGTGCCCGTCAACCCCTGCGAGGTCCTGGAAACACCATATATTTT.

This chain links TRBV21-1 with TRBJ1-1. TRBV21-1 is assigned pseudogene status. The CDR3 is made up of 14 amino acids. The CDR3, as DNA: TGTGCCAGCAGCAAGGCGGGCCGCAACACTGAAGCTTTCTTT. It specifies CASSKAGRNTEAFF.

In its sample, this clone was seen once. The CDR3 region is CAIATGNYGYTF. CDR3 DNA: TGTGCCATCGCGACAGGAAACTATGGCTACACCTTC. V usage is TRBV19 and J usage is TRBJ1-2; a weak D match, TRBD1 (6 bases). The V and J ends lost 10 bases and 2 bases respectively, with 11 bases between them. The CDR3 sequence is 12 residues long. Germline lookup yields CDR1 LNHDA and CDR2 SQIVND (reference sequence).

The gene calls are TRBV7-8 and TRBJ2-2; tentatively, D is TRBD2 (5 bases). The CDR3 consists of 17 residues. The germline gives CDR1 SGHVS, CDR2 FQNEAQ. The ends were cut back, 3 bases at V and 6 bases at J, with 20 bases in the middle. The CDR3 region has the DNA TGTGCCAGCAGCTTGGATACTAGGATCGGTAGTTCCGGGGAGCTGTTTTTT. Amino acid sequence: CASSLDTRIGSSGELFF.

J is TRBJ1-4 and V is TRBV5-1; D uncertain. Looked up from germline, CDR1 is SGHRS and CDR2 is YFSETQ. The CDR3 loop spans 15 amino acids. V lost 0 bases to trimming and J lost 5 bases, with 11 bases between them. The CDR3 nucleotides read TGCGCCAGCAGCTTGGGTGGGAGCCCCAATGAAAAACTGTTTTTT. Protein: CASSLGGSPNEKLFF.

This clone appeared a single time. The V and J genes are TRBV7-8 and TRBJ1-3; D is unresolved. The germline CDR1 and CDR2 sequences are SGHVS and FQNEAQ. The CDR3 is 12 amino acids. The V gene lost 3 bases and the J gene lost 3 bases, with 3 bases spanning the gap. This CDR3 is CASSFSGNTIYF. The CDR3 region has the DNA TGTGCCAGCAGCTTTAGTGGAAACACCATATATTTT.

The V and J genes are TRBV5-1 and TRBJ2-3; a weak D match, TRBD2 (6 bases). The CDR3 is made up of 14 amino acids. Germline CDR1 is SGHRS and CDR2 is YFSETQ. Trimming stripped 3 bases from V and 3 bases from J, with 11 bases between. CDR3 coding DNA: TGCGCCAGCAGCTCTGAGGGACTTACAGATACGCAGTATTTT. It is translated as CASSSEGLTDTQYF.

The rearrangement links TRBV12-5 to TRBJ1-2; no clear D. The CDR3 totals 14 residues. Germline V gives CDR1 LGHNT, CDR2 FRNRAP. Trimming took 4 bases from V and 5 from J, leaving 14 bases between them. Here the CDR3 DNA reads TGTGCTAGTGGTTCCAATGTTTTAGGGTATGGCTACACCTTC. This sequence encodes CASGSNVLGYGYTF. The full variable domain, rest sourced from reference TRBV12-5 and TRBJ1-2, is DARVTQTPRHKVTEMGQEVTMRCQPILGHNTVFWYRQTMMQGLELLAYFRNRAPLDDSGMPKDRFSAEMPDATLATLKIQPSEPRDSAVYFCASGSNVLGYGYTFGSGTRLTVV.

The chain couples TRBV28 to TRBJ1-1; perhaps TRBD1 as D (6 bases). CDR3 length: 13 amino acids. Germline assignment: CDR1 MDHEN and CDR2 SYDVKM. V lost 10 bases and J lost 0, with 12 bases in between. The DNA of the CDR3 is TGTGCCACCCAGGGGTTCATGAACACTGAAGCTTTCTTT. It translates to CATQGFMNTEAFF.

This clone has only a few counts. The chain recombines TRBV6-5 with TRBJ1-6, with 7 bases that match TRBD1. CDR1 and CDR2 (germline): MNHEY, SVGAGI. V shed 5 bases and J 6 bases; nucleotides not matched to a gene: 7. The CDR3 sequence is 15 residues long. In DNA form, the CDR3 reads TGTGCCAGCAGTCTTACCGGGACAGCTAATTCACCCCTCCACTTT. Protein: CASSLTGTANSPLHF.

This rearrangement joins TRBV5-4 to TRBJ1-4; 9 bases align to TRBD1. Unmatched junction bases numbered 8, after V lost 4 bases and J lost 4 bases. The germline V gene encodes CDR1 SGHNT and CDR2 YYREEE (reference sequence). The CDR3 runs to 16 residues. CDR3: CASSQDRGTFNEKLFF. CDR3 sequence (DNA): TGTGCCAGCAGCCAGGACAGGGGAACATTTAATGAAAAACTGTTTTTT.

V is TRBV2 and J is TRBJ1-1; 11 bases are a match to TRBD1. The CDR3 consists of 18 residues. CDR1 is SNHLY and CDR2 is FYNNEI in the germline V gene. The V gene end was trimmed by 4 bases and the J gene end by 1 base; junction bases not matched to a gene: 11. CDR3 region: CASSVVPGTGGRNTEAFF. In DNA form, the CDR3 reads TGTGCCAGCAGTGTGGTCCCCGGGACAGGGGGTAGGAACACTGAAGCTTTCTTT.

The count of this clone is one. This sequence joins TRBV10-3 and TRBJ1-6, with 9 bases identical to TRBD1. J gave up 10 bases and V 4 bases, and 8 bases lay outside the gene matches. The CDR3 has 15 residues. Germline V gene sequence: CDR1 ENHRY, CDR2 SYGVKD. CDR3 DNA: TGTGCCATCAGTGCCCCGGGAACAGGGGGCTCACCCCTCCACTTT. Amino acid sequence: CAISAPGTGGSPLHF.